This T cell receptor beta chain was sequenced for a study of OX40 agonist ivuxolimab in advanced cancers. Turning to this clone: The target antigen is unknown.

Some clones are missing from TCRdb's copy, which holds only in-frame ones; the method was immunoSEQ multiplex PCR. The sample includes tens of thousands of clones, roughly 85% of them seen just once. Study observations and caveats: Antigen specificity remained undetermined for the expanded peripheral T cells. CD8+ T cells averaged more expanded clones than CD4+.

Sequencing was performed on CD4+ or CD8+ T cells sorted from blood, taken in a trial of the OX40 agonist ivuxolimab. This receptor was identified in an adult with an advanced solid tumor such as melanoma, head and neck, liver or kidney cancer.

The CDR3 reads CASSQDRGNEQFF. In nucleotides, the CDR3 is TGTGCCAGCAGCCAAGACAGGGGCAATGAGCAGTTCTTC. V is TRBV7-2 and J is TRBJ2-1, with 8 bases matching TRBD1. The CDR3 is 13 amino acids. Germline CDR1 SGHTA, CDR2 FQGNSA. After removal of 5 bases from V and 6 bases from J, the junction contained 3 bases not matched to a gene.